This TCR beta chain appears in the sequencing data of a study of regulatory T cells in long-lasting Graves disease. Study summary: New Graves' disease cases had less than 3 months of antithyroid drugs.

Study-wide points: Persistent Graves' cases showed lower TCR diversity than newly diagnosed cases. There was favoring of TRBV28, TRBJ1-2 and TRBJ2-5 in persistent disease.

Time point meaning: newly diagnosed GD, antithyroid drugs for less than 3 months. Researchers made the TCR library from RNA that was extracted from PBMCs. After removal of 1 base from V and 3 bases from J, the junction contained 7 bases not matched to a gene. This CDR3 contains 18 residues. The germline gives CDR1 MGHRA, CDR2 YSYEKL. With regard to this clonotype: Its specificity is not known.

Investigators prepared the TCR beta libraries by applying iRepertoire HTBI primers and Arm-PCR of CDR3 regions. Each CDR3 protein gets one entry after TCRdb re-called the multiplex PCR reads with MiXCR. This table holds 500,000 to 700,000 distinct CDR3 sequences, 16% found once. In addition, the sample was reused for a study of T cells in Graves' hyperthyroidism and ophthalmopathy. That study reports: First-round RT-PCR of the TCR CDR3 relied on the HTBI primer set.

The starting material was peripheral blood mononuclear cells (PBMCs), obtained at new diagnosis, from a patient treated with antithyroid drugs. The receptor was isolated from a woman in her thirties with Graves disease. The chain links TRBV4-1 to TRBJ2-2; 11 nucleotides line up with TRBD2. The CDR3 DNA reads as TGCGCCAGCAGCCAAGTACTGGGACTAGCGGAGTACACCGGGGAGCTGTTTTTT. Protein product: CASSQVLGLAEYTGELFF.